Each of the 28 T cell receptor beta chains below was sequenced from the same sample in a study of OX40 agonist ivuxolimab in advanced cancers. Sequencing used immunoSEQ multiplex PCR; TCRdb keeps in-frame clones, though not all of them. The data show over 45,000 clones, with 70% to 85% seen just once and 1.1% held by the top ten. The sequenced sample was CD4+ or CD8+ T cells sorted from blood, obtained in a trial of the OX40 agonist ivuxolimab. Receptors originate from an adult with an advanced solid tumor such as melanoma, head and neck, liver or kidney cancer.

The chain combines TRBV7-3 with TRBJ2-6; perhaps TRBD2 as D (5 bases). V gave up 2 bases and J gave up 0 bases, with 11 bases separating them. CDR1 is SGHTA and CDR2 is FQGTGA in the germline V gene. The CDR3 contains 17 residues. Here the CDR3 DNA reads TGTGCCAGCAGCTTAGGAGGACGGAGCTCTGGGGCCAACGTCCTGACTTTC. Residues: CASSLGGRSSGANVLTF.

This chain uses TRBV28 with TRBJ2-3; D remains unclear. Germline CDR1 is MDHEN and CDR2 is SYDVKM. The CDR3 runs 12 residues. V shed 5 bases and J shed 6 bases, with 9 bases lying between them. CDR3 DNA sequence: TGTGCCAGCAGTCCGCAGGAGGATACGCAGTATTTT. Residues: CASSPQEDTQYF.

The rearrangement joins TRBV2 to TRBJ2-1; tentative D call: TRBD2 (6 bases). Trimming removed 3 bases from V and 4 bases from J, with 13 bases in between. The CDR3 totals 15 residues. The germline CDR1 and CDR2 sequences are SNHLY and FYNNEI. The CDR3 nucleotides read TGTGCCAGCAGTGACCCGGGGGTCTTATACAATGAGCAGTTCTTC. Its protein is CASSDPGVLYNEQFF.

The CDR3: CASSPMSGQSGQPQHF. Here the CDR3 DNA reads TGTGCCAGCAGCCCTATGTCCGGCCAGTCCGGTCAGCCCCAGCATTTT. The V gene is TRBV7-8, the J gene TRBJ1-5; D is ambiguous. The CDR3 has 16 residues. Deletions cut 5 bases from V and 6 bases from J, with 20 bases between. The germline V gene encodes CDR1 SGHVS and CDR2 FQNEAQ.

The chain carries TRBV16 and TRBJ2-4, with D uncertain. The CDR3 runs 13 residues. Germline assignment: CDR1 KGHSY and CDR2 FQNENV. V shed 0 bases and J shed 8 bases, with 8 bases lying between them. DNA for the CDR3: TGTGCCAGCAGCCAATCTCGGTTGGACATTCAGTACTTC. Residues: CASSQSRLDIQYF. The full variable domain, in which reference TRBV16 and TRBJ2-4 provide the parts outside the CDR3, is GEEVAQTPKHLVRGEGQKAKLYCAPIKGHSYVFWYQQVLKNEFKFLISFQNENVFDETGMPKERFSAKCLPNSPCSLEIQATKLEDSAVYFCASSQSRLDIQYFGAGTRLSVL.

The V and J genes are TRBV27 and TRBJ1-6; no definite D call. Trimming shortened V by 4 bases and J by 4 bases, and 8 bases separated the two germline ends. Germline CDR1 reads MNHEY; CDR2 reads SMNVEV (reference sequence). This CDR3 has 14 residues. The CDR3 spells CASSSAGYNSPLHF. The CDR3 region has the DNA TGTGCCAGCAGTTCAGCGGGTTATAATTCACCCCTCCACTTT.

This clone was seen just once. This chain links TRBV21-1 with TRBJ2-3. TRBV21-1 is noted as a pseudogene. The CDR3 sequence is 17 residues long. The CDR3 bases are TGTGCCAGCAGCAAGGACTATGACAGGCGTAGCACAGATACGCAGTATTTT. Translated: CASSKDYDRRSTDTQYF.

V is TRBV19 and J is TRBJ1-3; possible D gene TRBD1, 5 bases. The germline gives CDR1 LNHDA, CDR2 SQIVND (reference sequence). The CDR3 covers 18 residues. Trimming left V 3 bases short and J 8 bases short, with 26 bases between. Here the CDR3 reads CASSMRRGDLSLQDTIYF. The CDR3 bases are TGTGCCAGTAGTATGCGTAGAGGGGACCTTTCTCTTCAAGACACCATATATTTT.

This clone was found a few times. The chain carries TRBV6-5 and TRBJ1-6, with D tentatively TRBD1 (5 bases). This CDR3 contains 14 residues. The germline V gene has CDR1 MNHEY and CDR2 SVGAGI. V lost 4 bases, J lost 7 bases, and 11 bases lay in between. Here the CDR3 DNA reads TGTGCCAGCAGTTCAGGGTTACAGAATTCACCCCTCCACTTT. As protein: CASSSGLQNSPLHF.

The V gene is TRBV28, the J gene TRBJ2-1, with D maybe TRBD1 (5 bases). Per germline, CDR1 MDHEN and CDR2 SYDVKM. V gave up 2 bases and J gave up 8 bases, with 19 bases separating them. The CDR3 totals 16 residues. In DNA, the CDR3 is TGTGCCAGCAGTTTAAGATCTCCCAAGGGGTACGATGAGCAGTTCTTC. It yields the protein CASSLRSPKGYDEQFF.

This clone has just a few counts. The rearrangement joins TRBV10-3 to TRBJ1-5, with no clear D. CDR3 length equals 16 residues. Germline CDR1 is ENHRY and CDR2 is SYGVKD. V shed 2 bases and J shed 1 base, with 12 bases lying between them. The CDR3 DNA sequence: TGTGCCATCAGTGAGCTCGGAGTGGGGAGCAATCAGCCCCAGCATTTT. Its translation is CAISELGVGSNQPQHF.

CDR3 residues: CASSLKLAGIPGELFF. In nucleotides, the CDR3 is TGTGCCAGCAGCTTAAAGCTAGCGGGAATCCCCGGGGAGCTGTTTTTT. The rearrangement uses TRBV11-2 and TRBJ2-2; 9 bases are shared with TRBD2. CDR3 size: 16 residues. Trimming took 2 bases from V and 6 from J; bases not matched to a gene: 7. The germline V gene encodes CDR1 SGHAT and CDR2 FQNNGV.

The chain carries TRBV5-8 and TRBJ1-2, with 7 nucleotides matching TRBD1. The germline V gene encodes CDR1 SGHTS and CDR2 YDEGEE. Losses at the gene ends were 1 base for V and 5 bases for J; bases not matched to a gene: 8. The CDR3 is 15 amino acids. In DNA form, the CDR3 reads TGTGCCAGCAGCTTGTTGGCGACAGGGAGTTATGGCTACACCTTC. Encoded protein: CASSLLATGSYGYTF.

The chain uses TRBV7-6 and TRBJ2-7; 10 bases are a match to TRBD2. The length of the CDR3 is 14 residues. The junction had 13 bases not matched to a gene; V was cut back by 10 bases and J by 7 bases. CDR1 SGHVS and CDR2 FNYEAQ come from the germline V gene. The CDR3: CATTPLAGVGEQYF. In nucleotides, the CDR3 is TGTGCCACCACGCCCCTAGCGGGAGTAGGAGAGCAGTACTTC. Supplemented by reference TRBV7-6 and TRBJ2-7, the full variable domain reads GAGVSQSPRYKVTKRGQDVALRCDPISGHVSLYWYRQALGQGPEFLTYFNYEAQQDKSGLPNDRFSAERPEGSISTLTIQRTEQRDSAMYRCATTPLAGVGEQYFGPGTRLTVT.

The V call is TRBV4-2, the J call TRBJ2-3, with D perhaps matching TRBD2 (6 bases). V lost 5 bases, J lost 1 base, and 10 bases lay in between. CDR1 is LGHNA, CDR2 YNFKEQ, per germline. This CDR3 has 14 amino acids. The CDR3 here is CASSYSGGTDTQYF. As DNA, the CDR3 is TGTGCCAGCAGCTATAGCGGTGGCACAGATACGCAGTATTTT.

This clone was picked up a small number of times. The CDR3 protein is CASSYGERGQETQYF. CDR3 bases: TGTGCCAGCAGTTATGGTGAACGAGGACAAGAGACCCAGTACTTC. This rearrangement joins TRBV6-5 to TRBJ2-5; D remains unclear. The CDR3 is 15 amino acids. V was shortened by 3 bases and J by 2 bases, with 13 bases between the two germline ends. Per germline, CDR1 MNHEY and CDR2 SVGAGI.

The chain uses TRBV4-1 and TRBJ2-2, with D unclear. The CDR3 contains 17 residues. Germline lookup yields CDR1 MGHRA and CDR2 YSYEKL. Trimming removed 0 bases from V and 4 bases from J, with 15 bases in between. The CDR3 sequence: CASSQDGRPLGTGELFF. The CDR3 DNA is TGCGCCAGCAGCCAAGATGGAAGGCCCCTCGGCACCGGGGAGCTGTTTTTT.

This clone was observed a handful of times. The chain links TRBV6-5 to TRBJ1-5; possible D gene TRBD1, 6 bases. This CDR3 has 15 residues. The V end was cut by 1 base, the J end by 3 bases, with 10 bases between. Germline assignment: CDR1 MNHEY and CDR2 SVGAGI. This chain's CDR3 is CASSYFAGANQPQHF. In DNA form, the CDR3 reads TGTGCCAGCAGTTACTTTGCAGGGGCCAATCAGCCCCAGCATTTT.

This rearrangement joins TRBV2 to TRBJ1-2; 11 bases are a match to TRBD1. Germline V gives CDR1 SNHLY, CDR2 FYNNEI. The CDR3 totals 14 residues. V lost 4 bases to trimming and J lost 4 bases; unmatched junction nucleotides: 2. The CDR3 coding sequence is TGTGCCAGCAGTGGGACAGGGGGCGGCTATGGCTACACCTTC. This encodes CASSGTGGGYGYTF.

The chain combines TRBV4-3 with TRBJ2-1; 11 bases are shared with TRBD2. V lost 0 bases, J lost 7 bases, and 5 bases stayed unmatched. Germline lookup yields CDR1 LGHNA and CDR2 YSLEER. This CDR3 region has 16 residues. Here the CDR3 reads CASSQEGLAGGNEQFF. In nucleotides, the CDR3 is TGCGCCAGCAGCCAAGAAGGGCTAGCGGGGGGTAATGAGCAGTTCTTC.

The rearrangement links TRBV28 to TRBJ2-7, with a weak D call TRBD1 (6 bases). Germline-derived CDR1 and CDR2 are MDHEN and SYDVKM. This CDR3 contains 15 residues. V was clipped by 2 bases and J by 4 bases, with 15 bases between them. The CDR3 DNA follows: TGTGCCAGCAGTTTAAGGGTACAGGGTCGGTACGAGCAGTACTTC. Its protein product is CASSLRVQGRYEQYF.

The CDR3 nucleotides read TGTGCCAGCAGCTCGGGGGGTGGCAATCAGCCCCAGCATTTT. This codes for CASSSGGGNQPQHF. V and J are TRBV21-1 and TRBJ1-5. TRBV21-1 is marked as a pseudogene. The CDR3 has 14 residues.

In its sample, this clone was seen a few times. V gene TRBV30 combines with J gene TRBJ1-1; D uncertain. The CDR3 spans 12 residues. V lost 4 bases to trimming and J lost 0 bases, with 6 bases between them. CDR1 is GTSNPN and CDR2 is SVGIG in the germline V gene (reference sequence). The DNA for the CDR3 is TGTGCCTGGATTGGGCTGAACACTGAAGCTTTCTTT. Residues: CAWIGLNTEAFF.

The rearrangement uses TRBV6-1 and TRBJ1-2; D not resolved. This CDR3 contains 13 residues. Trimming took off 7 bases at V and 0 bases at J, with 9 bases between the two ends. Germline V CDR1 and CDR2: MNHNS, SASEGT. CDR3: CASTPGSNYGYTF. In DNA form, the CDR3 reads TGTGCCAGCACCCCGGGTTCTAACTATGGCTACACCTTC.

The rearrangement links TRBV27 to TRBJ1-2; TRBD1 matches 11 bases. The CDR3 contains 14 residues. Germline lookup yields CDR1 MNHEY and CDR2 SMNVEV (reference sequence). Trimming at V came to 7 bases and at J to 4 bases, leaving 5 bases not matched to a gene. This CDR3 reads CASTGQGAGYGYTF. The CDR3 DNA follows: TGTGCCAGCACAGGACAGGGGGCTGGCTATGGCTACACCTTC.

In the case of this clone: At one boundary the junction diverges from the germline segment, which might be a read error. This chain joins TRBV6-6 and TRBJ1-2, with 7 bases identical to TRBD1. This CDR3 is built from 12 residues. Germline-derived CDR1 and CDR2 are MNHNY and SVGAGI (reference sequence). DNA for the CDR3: TGTGCCAGCAGCCACCTGGGACAGCGCCCTTATTTC. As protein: CASSHLGQRPYF.

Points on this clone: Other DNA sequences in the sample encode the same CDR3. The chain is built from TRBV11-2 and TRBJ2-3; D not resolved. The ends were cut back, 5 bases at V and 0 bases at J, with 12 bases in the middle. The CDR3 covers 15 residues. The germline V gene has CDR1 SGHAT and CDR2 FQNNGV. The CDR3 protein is CASSLLRSSTDTQYF. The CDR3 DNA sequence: TGTGCCAGCAGCCTACTTCGTTCTAGCACAGATACGCAGTATTTT.

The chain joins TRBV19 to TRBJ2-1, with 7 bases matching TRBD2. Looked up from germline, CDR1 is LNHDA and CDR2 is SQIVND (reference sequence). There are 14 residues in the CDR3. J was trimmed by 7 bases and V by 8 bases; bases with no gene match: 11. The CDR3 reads CASGLRDYKNEQFF. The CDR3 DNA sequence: TGTGCCAGTGGACTCCGGGACTACAAAAATGAGCAGTTCTTC. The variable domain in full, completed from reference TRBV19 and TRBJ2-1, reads DGGITQSPKYLFRKEGQNVTLSCEQNLNHDAMYWYRQDPGQGLRLIYYSQIVNDFQKGDIAEGYSVSREKKESFPLTVTSAQKNPTAFYLCASGLRDYKNEQFFGPGTRLTVL.